The source of this T cell receptor beta chain is a study of human T cells and chemical hapten exposure. Time point indicated: pre-sensitization, week 0. Treatment denoted: therapeutic diphenylcyclopropenone sensitization with weekly scalp DPC. TCRdb used MiXCR to reprocess the RACE reads, holding one entry per CDR3 protein. The top ten clones hold roughly 1.2% of a sample with about 270,000 distinct CDR3 sequences, around 7.7% of them seen once. The CDR3 is 16 residues long. Germline V CDR1 and CDR2: MNHNS, SASEGT. Trimming cost V 3 bases and J 3 bases, with 17 bases left between them. The sample was whole blood, taken in connection with sensitization to the hapten diphenylcyclopropenone (DPC). The chain combines TRBV6-1 with TRBJ1-2, with D tentatively TRBD1 (5 bases). The origin of this receptor is a man between 18 and 35 years old with alopecia areata. Some clones in this sample may be carry-over from other donors' samples. The CDR3 DNA reads as TGTGCCAGCAGTGATTGGGGGACGAGTGTGGACTATGGCTACACCTTC. This sequence encodes CASSDWGTSVDYGYTF.